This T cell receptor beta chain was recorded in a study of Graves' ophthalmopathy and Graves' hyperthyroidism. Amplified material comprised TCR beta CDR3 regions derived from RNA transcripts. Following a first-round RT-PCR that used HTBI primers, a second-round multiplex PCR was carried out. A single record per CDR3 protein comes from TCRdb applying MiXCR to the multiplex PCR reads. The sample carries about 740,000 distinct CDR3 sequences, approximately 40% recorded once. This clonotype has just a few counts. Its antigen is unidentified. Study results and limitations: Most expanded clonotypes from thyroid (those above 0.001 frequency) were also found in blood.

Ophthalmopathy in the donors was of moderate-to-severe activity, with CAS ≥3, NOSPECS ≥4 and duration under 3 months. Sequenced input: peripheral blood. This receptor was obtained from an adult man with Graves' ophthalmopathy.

CDR3 nucleotide sequence: TGTGCCAGTAGTATCGGGGGGATAGGCGAGCAGTACTTC. Protein product: CASSIGGIGEQYF. J is TRBJ2-7 and V is TRBV19, with 7 bases fitting TRBD2. The J segment lost 6 bases and the V segment lost 3 bases, leaving 5 bases of the junction unmatched. Germline loops: CDR1 LNHDA, CDR2 SQIVND (reference sequence). The CDR3 has 13 amino acids.